This is a list of T cell receptor beta chains from one sample in a study of OX40 agonist ivuxolimab in advanced cancers. Generated by immunoSEQ multiplex PCR, the TCRdb table keeps only in-frame clones and is missing some. The sample lists around 46,000 clones, around 89% occurring once. The source material was CD4+ or CD8+ T cells sorted from blood, sampled in a trial of the OX40 agonist ivuxolimab. The receptors here all came from an adult with an advanced solid tumor such as melanoma, head and neck, liver or kidney cancer. Each CDR3 is given with its conserved first and last residue. The order of the fields is V gene, clone size, D gene, J gene, CDR3 protein, CDR3 DNA. A D gene is named only where the DNA matches it firmly. Rows give clone size only sometimes, using once, few, many, or a class for an expanded clone.

v_gene: TRBV11-2
abundance: once
d_gene: NA
j_gene: TRBJ2-7
CDR3aa: CASSLGIGSYEQYF
CDR3nt: TGTGCCAGCAGCTTAGGTATAGGATCCTACGAGCAGTACTTC

v_gene: TRBV19
abundance: NA
d_gene: NA
j_gene: TRBJ2-1
CDR3aa: CASSIVGQSGEQFF
CDR3nt: TGTGCCAGTAGTATAGTCGGCCAAAGTGGTGAGCAGTTCTTC

v_gene: TRBV11-2
abundance: NA
d_gene: NA
j_gene: TRBJ2-7
CDR3aa: CASSLARLSYEQYF
CDR3nt: TGTGCCAGCAGCTTAGCTCGGCTTTCCTACGAGCAGTACTTC

v_gene: TRBV4-2
abundance: NA
d_gene: NA
j_gene: TRBJ2-7
CDR3aa: CASSQVPPGNEYEQYF
CDR3nt: TGTGCCAGCAGCCAAGTCCCTCCCGGGAACGAATACGAGCAGTACTTC

v_gene: TRBV6-5
abundance: NA
d_gene: NA
j_gene: TRBJ2-1
CDR3aa: CASSLDYEQFF
CDR3nt: TGTGCCAGCAGTTTAGACTATGAGCAGTTCTTC

v_gene: TRBV28
abundance: NA
d_gene: NA
j_gene: TRBJ1-1
CDR3aa: CASSPSTEAFF
CDR3nt: TGTGCCAGCAGTCCTTCGACTGAAGCTTTCTTT

v_gene: TRBV7-9
abundance: NA
d_gene: TRBD1
j_gene: TRBJ1-6
CDR3aa: CASSLVGTGDSPLHF
CDR3nt: TGTGCCAGCAGCCTAGTCGGGACAGGGGATTCACCCCTCCACTTT

v_gene: TRBV30
abundance: NA
d_gene: TRBD1
j_gene: TRBJ2-3
CDR3aa: CAWTLTGISTDTQYF
CDR3nt: TGTGCCTGGACCTTGACAGGGATTAGCACAGATACGCAGTATTTT

v_gene: TRBV28
abundance: NA
d_gene: TRBD1
j_gene: TRBJ1-6
CDR3aa: CASSRTGARVNSPLHF
CDR3nt: TGTGCCAGCAGTCGGACAGGGGCCAGGGTTAATTCACCCCTCCACTTT

v_gene: TRBV6-5
abundance: NA
d_gene: NA
j_gene: TRBJ1-2
CDR3aa: CASRGLHGYTF
CDR3nt: TGTGCCAGCCGGGGCCTCCATGGCTACACCTTC

v_gene: TRBV9
abundance: NA
d_gene: TRBD2
j_gene: TRBJ2-2
CDR3aa: CASSVGASGRSAGELFF
CDR3nt: TGTGCCAGCAGCGTAGGTGCTAGCGGGAGGTCGGCCGGGGAGCTGTTTTTT

v_gene: TRBV19
abundance: NA
d_gene: NA
j_gene: TRBJ2-1
CDR3aa: CASSIWGYNEQFF
CDR3nt: TGTGCCAGTAGTATTTGGGGCTACAATGAGCAGTTCTTC

v_gene: TRBV5-1
abundance: NA
d_gene: NA
j_gene: TRBJ1-3
CDR3aa: CASRSGGADTIYF
CDR3nt: TGCGCCAGCAGATCTGGTGGGGCAGACACCATATATTTT

v_gene: TRBV5-5
abundance: NA
d_gene: NA
j_gene: TRBJ1-1
CDR3aa: CASSLGRNTEAFF
CDR3nt: TGTGCCAGCAGCTTAGGTAGGAACACTGAAGCTTTCTTT

v_gene: TRBV28
abundance: NA
d_gene: NA
j_gene: TRBJ2-5
CDR3aa: CASSLEGAHQETQYF
CDR3nt: TGTGCCAGCAGTTTGGAGGGGGCTCACCAAGAGACCCAGTACTTC

v_gene: TRBV6-5
abundance: NA
d_gene: TRBD1
j_gene: TRBJ2-1
CDR3aa: CATTGTGPNEQFF
CDR3nt: TGTGCCACCACCGGGACAGGGCCCAATGAGCAGTTCTTC

v_gene: TRBV2
abundance: few
d_gene: NA
j_gene: TRBJ2-3
CDR3aa: CASRDSADTQYF
CDR3nt: TGTGCCAGCAGGGACTCAGCAGATACGCAGTATTTT

v_gene: TRBV6-5
abundance: few
d_gene: NA
j_gene: TRBJ1-1
CDR3aa: CASNNMGEAFF
CDR3nt: TGTGCCAGCAACAACATGGGGGAAGCTTTCTTT

v_gene: TRBV5-6
abundance: NA
d_gene: NA
j_gene: TRBJ2-1
CDR3aa: CASSIKTDYNEQFF
CDR3nt: TGTGCCAGCAGTATTAAGACGGACTACAATGAGCAGTTCTTC

v_gene: TRBV5-1
abundance: NA
d_gene: NA
j_gene: TRBJ1-1
CDR3aa: CASSATDRNTEAFF
CDR3nt: TGCGCCAGCAGCGCGACGGACAGGAACACTGAAGCTTTCTTT

v_gene: TRBV19
abundance: NA
d_gene: NA
j_gene: TRBJ1-3
CDR3aa: CATLTSGNTIYF
CDR3nt: TGTGCCACGCTTACCTCTGGAAACACCATATATTTT

v_gene: TRBV2
abundance: NA
d_gene: NA
j_gene: TRBJ2-7
CDR3aa: CASSFSYEQYF
CDR3nt: TGTGCCAGCAGTTTCTCCTACGAGCAGTACTTC

v_gene: TRBV4-1
abundance: NA
d_gene: NA
j_gene: TRBJ1-2
CDR3aa: CASSALQGTNYGYTF
CDR3nt: TGCGCCAGCAGCGCTTTACAGGGAACGAACTATGGCTACACCTTC

v_gene: TRBV29-1
abundance: NA
d_gene: NA
j_gene: TRBJ2-1
CDR3aa: CSVERRRYNEQFF
CDR3nt: TGCAGCGTTGAAAGGAGGAGGTACAATGAGCAGTTCTTC

v_gene: TRBV4-1
abundance: NA
d_gene: NA
j_gene: TRBJ1-3
CDR3aa: CASSQVLQSSGNTIYF
CDR3nt: TGCGCCAGCAGCCAAGTCCTGCAGAGCTCTGGAAACACCATATATTTT

v_gene: TRBV6-1
abundance: NA
d_gene: NA
j_gene: TRBJ2-7
CDR3aa: CASSEGELSYEQYF
CDR3nt: TGTGCCAGCAGTGAAGGGGAGCTTTCCTACGAGCAGTACTTC

v_gene: TRBV5-6
abundance: NA
d_gene: NA
j_gene: TRBJ2-5
CDR3aa: CASSPRDIRQETQYF
CDR3nt: TGTGCCAGCAGCCCCCGGGACATACGACAAGAGACCCAGTACTTC

v_gene: TRBV9
abundance: NA
d_gene: TRBD2
j_gene: TRBJ2-1
CDR3aa: CASSVGGRADEQFF
CDR3nt: TGTGCCAGCAGCGTAGGGGGGAGGGCCGATGAGCAGTTCTTC